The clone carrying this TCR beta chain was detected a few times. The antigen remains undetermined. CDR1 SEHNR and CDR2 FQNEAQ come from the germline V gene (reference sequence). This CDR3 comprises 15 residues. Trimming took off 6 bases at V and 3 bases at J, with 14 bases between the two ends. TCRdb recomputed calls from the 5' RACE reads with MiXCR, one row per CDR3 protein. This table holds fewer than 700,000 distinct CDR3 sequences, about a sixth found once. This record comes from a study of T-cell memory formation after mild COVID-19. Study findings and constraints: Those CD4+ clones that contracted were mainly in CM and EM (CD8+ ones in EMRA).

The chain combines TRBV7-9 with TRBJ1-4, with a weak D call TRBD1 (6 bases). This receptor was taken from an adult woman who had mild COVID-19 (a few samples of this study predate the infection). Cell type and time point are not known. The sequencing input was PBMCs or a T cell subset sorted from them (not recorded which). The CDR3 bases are TGTGCCAGCAGTTCTGAACAGGGCGCTAATGAAAAACTGTTTTTT. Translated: CASSSEQGANEKLFF.